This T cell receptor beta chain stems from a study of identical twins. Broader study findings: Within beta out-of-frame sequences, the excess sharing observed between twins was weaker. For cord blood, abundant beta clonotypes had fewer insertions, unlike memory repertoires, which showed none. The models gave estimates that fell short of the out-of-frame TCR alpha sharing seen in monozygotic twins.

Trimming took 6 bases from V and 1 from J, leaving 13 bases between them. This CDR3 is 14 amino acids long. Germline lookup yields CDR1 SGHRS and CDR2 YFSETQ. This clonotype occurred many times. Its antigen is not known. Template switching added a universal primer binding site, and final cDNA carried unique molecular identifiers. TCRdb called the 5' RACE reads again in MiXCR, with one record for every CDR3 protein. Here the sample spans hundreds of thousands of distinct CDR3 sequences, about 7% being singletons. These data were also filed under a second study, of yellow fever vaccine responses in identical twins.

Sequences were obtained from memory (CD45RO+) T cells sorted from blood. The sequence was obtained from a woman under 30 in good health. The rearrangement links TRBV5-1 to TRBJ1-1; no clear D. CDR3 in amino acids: CASKAGNPNTEAFF. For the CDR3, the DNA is TGCGCCAGCAAGGCCGGCAATCCGAACACTGAAGCTTTCTTT.